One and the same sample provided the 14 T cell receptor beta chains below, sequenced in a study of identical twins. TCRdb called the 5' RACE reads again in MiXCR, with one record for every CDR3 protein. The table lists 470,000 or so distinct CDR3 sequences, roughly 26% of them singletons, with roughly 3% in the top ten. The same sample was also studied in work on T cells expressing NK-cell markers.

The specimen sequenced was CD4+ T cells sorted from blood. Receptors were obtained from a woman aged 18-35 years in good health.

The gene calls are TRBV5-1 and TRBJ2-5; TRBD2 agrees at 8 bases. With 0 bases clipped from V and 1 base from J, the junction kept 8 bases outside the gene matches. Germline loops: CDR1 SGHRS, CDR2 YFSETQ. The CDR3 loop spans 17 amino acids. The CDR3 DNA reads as TGCGCCAGCAGCTTGGGGGTCCAGCGGGGGCTCCAAGAGACCCAGTACTTC. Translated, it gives CASSLGVQRGLQETQYF.

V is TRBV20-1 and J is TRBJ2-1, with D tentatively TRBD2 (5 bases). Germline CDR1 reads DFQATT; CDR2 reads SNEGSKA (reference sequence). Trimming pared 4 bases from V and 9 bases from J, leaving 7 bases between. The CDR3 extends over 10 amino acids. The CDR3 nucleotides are TGCAGTGCTATCGCGGGTGAGCAGTTCTTC. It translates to CSAIAGEQFF.

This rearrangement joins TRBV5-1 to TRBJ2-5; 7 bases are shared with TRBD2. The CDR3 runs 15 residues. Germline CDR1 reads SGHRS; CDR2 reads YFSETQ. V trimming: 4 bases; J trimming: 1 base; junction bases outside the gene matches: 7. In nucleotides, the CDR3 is TGCGCCAGCAGCACCACCGGGACTACCCAAGAGACCCAGTACTTC. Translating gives CASSTTGTTQETQYF.

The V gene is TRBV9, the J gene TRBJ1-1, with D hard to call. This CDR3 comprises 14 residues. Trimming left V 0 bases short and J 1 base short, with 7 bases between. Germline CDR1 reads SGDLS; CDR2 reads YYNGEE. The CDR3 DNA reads TGTGCCAGCAGCGTAGGAATAGAGAACACTGAAGCTTTCTTT. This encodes CASSVGIENTEAFF.

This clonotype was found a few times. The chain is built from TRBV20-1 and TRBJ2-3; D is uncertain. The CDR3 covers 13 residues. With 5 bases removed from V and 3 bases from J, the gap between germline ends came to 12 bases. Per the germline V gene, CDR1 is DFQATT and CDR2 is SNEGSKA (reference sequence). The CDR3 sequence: CSALTYVTDTQYF. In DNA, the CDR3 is TGCAGTGCTCTAACCTACGTAACAGATACGCAGTATTTT.

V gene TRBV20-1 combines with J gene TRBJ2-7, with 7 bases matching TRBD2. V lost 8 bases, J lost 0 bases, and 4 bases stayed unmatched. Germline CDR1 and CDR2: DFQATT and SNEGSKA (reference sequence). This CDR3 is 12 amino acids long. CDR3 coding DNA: TGCAGTACCGCTAGCGGCTCCTACGAGCAGTACTTC. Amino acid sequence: CSTASGSYEQYF.

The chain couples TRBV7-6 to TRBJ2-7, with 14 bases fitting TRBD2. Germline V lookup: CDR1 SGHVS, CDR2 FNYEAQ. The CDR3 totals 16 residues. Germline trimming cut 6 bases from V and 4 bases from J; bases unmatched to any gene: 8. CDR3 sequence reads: CASRPRLAGGPYEQYF. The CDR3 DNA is TGTGCCAGCAGGCCTCGACTAGCGGGAGGGCCATACGAGCAGTACTTC.

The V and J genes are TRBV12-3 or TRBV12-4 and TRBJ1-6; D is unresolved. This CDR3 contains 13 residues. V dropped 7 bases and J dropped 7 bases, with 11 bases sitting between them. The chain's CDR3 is CASKKRWNSPLHF. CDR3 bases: TGTGCCAGCAAGAAGAGGTGGAATTCACCCCTCCACTTT.

The CDR3 spells CASSLDIGEQFF. The CDR3 bases are TGCGCCAGCAGCTTGGATATCGGTGAGCAGTTCTTC. J is TRBJ2-1 and V is TRBV5-1; D is ambiguous. CDR3 length equals 12 residues. Germline CDR1 SGHRS, CDR2 YFSETQ. The V gene lost 0 bases and the J gene lost 9 bases, with 7 bases spanning the gap.

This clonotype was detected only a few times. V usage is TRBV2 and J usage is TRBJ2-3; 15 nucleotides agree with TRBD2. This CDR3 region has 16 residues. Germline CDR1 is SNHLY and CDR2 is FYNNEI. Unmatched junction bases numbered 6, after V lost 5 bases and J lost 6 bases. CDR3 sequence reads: CASSPRTSGRADTQYF. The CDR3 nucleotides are TGTGCCAGCAGTCCTAGGACTAGCGGGAGGGCTGATACGCAGTATTTT.

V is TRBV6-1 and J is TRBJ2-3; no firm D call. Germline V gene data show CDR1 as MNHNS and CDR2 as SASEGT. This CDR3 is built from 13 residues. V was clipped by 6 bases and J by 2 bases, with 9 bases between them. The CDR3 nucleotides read TGTGCCAGCAGAGGCAGCCTCACAGATACGCAGTATTTT. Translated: CASRGSLTDTQYF.

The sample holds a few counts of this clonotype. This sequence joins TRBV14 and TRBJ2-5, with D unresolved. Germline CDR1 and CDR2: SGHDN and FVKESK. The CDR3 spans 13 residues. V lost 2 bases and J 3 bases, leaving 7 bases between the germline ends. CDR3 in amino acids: CASSQRTEETQYF. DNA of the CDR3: TGTGCCAGCAGCCAAAGGACCGAAGAGACCCAGTACTTC.

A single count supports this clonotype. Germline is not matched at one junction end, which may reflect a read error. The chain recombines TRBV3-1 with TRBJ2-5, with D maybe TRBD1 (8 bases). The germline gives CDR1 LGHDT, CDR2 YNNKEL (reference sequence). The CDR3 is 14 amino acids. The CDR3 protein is CASNQQGGRKTQYF. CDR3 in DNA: TGTGCCAGCAACCAACAGGGGGGGCGAAAGACCCAGTACTTC.

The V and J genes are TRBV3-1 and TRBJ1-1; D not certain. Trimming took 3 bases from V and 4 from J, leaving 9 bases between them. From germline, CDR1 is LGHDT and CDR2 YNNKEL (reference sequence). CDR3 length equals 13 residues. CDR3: CASSQEGITEAFF. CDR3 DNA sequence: TGTGCCAGCAGCCAGGAAGGGATCACTGAAGCTTTCTTT. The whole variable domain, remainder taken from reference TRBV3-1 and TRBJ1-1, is DTAVSQTPKYLVTQMGNDKSIKCEQNLGHDTMYWYKQDSKKFLKIMFSYNNKELIINETVPNRFSPKSPDKAHLNLHINSLELGDSAVYFCASSQEGITEAFFGQGTRLTVV.